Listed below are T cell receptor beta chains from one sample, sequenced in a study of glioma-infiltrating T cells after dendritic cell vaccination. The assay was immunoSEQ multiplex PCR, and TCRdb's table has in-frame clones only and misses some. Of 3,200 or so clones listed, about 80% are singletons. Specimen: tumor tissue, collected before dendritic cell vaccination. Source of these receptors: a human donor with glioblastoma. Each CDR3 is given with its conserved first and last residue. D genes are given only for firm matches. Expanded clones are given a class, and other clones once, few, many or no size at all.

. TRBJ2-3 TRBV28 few CASSLSITGDTDTQYF TGTGCCAGCAGTTTGTCTATTACGGGGGACACAGATACGCAGTATTTT
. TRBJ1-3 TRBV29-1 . CSVVQGGENTIYF TGCAGCGTTGTGCAGGGTGGTGAAAACACCATATATTTT
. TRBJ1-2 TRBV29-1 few CSVRSGDGYTF TGCAGCGTCCGAAGCGGGGATGGCTACACCTTC
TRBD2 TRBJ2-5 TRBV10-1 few CASSAGGTKYF TGCGCCAGCAGCGCGGGGGGCACGAAGTACTTC
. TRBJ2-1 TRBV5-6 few CASSLAGAINEQFF TGTGCCAGCAGCTTGGCGGGAGCCATCAATGAGCAGTTCTTC
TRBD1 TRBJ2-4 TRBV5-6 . CASNRQGTYIQYF TGTGCCAGCAACCGACAGGGTACATACATTCAGTACTTC
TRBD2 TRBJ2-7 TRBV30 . CAQGRGGDPEQYF TGTGCCCAGGGGCGGGGGGGCGACCCCGAGCAGTACTTC
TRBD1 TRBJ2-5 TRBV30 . CAWRGPLQGAGYQETQYF TGTGCCTGGAGGGGACCGTTACAGGGGGCGGGATACCAAGAGACCCAGTACTTC
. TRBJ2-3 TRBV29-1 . CSVLLTEGGPSYF TGCAGCGTTCTACTCACAGAGGGAGGCCCCTCGTATTTT
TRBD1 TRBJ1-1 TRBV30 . CACIRQGITEAFF TGTGCCTGTATCAGACAGGGTATCACTGAAGCTTTCTTT
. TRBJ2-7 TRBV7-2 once CASSFRDSPYEQYF TGTGCCAGCAGCTTTAGGGACTCCCCCTACGAGCAGTACTTC
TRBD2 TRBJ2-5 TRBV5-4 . CASSLRKQTSGGQETQYF TGTGCCAGCAGCTTGAGAAAACAGACTAGCGGGGGACAAGAGACCCAGTACTTC
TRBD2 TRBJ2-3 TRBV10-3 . CAIKPSGGATDTQYF TGTGCCATCAAACCTAGCGGGGGGGCAACAGATACGCAGTATTTT
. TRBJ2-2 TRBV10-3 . CAIRGTGGDTGELFF TGTGCCATCAGGGGGACCGGGGGTGACACCGGGGAGCTGTTTTTT
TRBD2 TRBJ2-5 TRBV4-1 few CASRLTSGQETQYF TGCGCCAGCAGGCTTACTAGCGGACAAGAGACCCAGTACTTC
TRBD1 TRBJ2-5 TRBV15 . CATSRKQGAVGTQYF TGTGCCACCAGCAGAAAACAGGGGGCGGTTGGGACCCAGTACTTC
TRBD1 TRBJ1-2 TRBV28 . CASSLPGTGVGYTF TGTGCCAGCAGTTTACCCGGGACAGGGGTTGGCTACACCTTC
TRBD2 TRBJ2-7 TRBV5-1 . CASSTTSGGVYEQYF TGCGCCAGCAGCACGACTAGCGGGGGCGTCTACGAGCAGTACTTC
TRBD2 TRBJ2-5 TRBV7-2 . CASSTKRGGETQYF TGTGCCAGCAGCACGAAGCGGGGGGGGGAGACCCAGTACTTC
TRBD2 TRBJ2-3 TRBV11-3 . CASSTRLAGSSDTQYF TGTGCCAGCAGCACCCGACTAGCGGGGTCGTCGGATACGCAGTATTTT
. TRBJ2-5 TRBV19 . CASSIGRGEQYF TGTGCCAGTAGTATCGGGCGGGGAGAGCAGTACTTC
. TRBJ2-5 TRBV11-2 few CASSPRETQYF TGTGCCAGCAGCCCCCGGGAGACCCAGTACTTC
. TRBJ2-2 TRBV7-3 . CASSPNPTVANTGELFF TGTGCCAGCAGCCCAAACCCGACAGTCGCGAACACCGGGGAGCTGTTTTTT
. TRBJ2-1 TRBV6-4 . CASSDVAAYNEQFF TGTGCCAGCAGTGACGTGGCAGCCTACAATGAGCAGTTCTTC
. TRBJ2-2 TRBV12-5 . CASGLAIGDTGELFF TGTGCTAGTGGTTTGGCTATAGGGGACACCGGGGAGCTGTTTTTT
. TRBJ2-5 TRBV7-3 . CASSGGAGETQYF TGTGCCAGCAGCGGGGGGGCCGGAGAGACCCAGTACTTC
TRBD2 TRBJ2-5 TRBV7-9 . CASSLRSSGALYQETQYF TGTGCCAGCAGCTTACGGTCTAGCGGGGCCTTGTACCAAGAGACCCAGTACTTC
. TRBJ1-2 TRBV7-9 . CASSLGLGEIYGYTF TGTGCCAGCAGCTTAGGTTTAGGAGAGATCTATGGCTACACCTTC
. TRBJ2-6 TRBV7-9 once CASSLVGRQGRSGANVLTF TGTGCCAGCAGCTTAGTGGGGCGGCAGGGAAGATCTGGGGCCAACGTCCTGACTTTC
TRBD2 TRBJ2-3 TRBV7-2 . CASSLNGGALSTDTQYF TGTGCCAGCAGCTTAAACGGGGGGGCCCTCAGCACAGATACGCAGTATTTT
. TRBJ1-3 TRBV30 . CAWSSVRSRGNTIYF TGTGCCTGGAGTAGCGTAAGGAGCCGTGGAAACACCATATATTTT
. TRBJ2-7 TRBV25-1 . CASSNPGAETYEQYF TGTGCCAGCAGTAACCCAGGGGCCGAAACCTACGAGCAGTACTTC
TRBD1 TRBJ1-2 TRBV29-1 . CSEGTANGYTF TGCAGCGAAGGGACAGCAAATGGCTACACCTTC
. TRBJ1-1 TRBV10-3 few CAISEPGERLEAFF TGTGCCATCAGTGAGCCCGGGGAGCGCCTTGAAGCTTTCTTT
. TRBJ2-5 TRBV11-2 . CASSLDLETQYF TGTGCCAGCAGCTTAGACTTGGAGACCCAGTACTTC
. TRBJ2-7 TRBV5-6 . CASSSPHRGGPEQYF TGTGCCAGCAGCTCCCCCCATCGTGGAGGGCCTGAGCAGTACTTC
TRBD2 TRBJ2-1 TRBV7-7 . CASSYLGGGALNEQFF TGTGCTAGCAGCTATTTAGGCGGGGGGGCCCTCAATGAGCAGTTCTTC